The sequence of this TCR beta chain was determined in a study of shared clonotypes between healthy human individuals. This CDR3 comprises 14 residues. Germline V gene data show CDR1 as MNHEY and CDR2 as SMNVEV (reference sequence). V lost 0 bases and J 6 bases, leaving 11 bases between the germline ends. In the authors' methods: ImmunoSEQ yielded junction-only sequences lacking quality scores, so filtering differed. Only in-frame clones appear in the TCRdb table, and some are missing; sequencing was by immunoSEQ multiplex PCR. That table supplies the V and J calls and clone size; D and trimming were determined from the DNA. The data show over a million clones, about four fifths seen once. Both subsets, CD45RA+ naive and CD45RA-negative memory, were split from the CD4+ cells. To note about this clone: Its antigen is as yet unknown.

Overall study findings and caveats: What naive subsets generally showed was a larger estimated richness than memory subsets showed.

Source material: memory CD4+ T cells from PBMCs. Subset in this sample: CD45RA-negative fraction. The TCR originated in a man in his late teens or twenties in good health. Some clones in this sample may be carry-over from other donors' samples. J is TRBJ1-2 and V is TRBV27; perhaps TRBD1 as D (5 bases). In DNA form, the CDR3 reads TGTGCCAGCAGTTTATCGAGGCAGGGAAATGGCTACACCTTC. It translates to CASSLSRQGNGYTF.